Listed here are 30 T cell receptor beta chains from one sample, sequenced in a study of shared T cell receptors in the human thymus. Data came from immunoSEQ multiplex PCR; TCRdb stores just in-frame clones and leaves some out. The sample has more than 550,000 clones; approximately 85% are singletons. The data also belong to a second study, concerning human thymus T cells.

Sequencing input: thymocytes. Receptors originate from a girl less than two years old with a congenital heart defect.

This clone was counted a single time. The V call is TRBV7-8, the J call TRBJ2-2, with TRBD2 matching 7 bases. V was pared by 5 bases and J by 3 bases, with 6 bases of the junction left unmatched. CDR3 length: 15 amino acids. Germline CDR1 is SGHVS and CDR2 is FQNEAQ. The CDR3, as DNA: TGTGCCAGCAGCCCCCGGGACTATCACACCGGGGAGCTGTTTTTT. It codes for CASSPRDYHTGELFF.

This clone was recorded a few times. The rearrangement joins TRBV7-8 to TRBJ1-3; TRBD1 might be the D (6 bases). The CDR3 consists of 19 residues. Germline CDR1 SGHVS, CDR2 FQNEAQ. V was pared by 4 bases and J by 0 bases, with 22 bases between. The CDR3 region has the DNA TGTGCCAGCAGCTCCCCTCGGTGGGGACACGGCGCCTCTGGAAACACCATATATTTT. Protein product: CASSSPRWGHGASGNTIYF.

The chain uses TRBV5-5 and TRBJ1-2; D not resolved. This CDR3 is 15 amino acids long. The V gene lost 3 bases and the J gene lost 4 bases, with 16 bases spanning the gap. Germline CDR1 and CDR2: SGHKS and YYEKEE (reference sequence). This CDR3 is CASSSKGPEGYGYTF. In DNA form, the CDR3 reads TGTGCCAGCAGCTCAAAAGGTCCGGAGGGCTATGGCTACACCTTC.

The chain links TRBV7-3 to TRBJ2-3; D ambiguous. Trimming removed 0 bases at V and 2 bases at J, with 12 bases between. CDR1 is SGHTA and CDR2 is FQGTGA in the germline V gene. The CDR3 is made up of 16 amino acids. In nucleotides, the CDR3 is TGTGCCAGCAGCTTAACTGGTTTAATCTACACAGATACGCAGTATTTT. Its protein is CASSLTGLIYTDTQYF. Full variable domain (rest looked up from reference TRBV7-3 and TRBJ2-3): GAGVSQTPSNKVTEKGKYVELRCDPISGHTALYWYRQSLGQGPEFLIYFQGTGAADDSGLPNDRFFAVRPEGSVSTLKIQRTERGDSAVYLCASSLTGLIYTDTQYFGPGTRLTVL.

This rearrangement joins TRBV29-1 to TRBJ2-1; 9 bases are a match to TRBD2. With 4 bases clipped from V and 2 bases from J, the junction kept 9 bases outside the gene matches. From germline, CDR1 is SQVTM and CDR2 ANQGSEA. The CDR3 totals 16 residues. The CDR3 bases are TGCAGCGTTGCCGGGTTCGGCGGGGGGGCCTACAATGAGCAGTTCTTC. Translated: CSVAGFGGGAYNEQFF.

The rearrangement links TRBV14 to TRBJ1-1; TRBD1 aligns across 7 bases. CDR3 size: 14 residues. The V gene's germline CDR1 is SGHDN and CDR2 FVKESK. The J segment lost 5 bases and the V segment lost 1 base, leaving 4 bases of the junction unmatched. The CDR3 is CASSQGQGGTEAFF. CDR3 nucleotide sequence: TGTGCCAGCAGCCAAGGCCAGGGGGGTACTGAAGCTTTCTTT. The whole variable domain, remainder taken from reference TRBV14 and TRBJ1-1, is EAGVTQFPSHSVIEKGQTVTLRCDPISGHDNLYWYRRVMGKEIKFLLHFVKESKQDESGMPNNRFLAERTGGTYSTLKVQPAELEDSGVYFCASSQGQGGTEAFFGQGTRLTVV.

The CDR3 DNA reads TGTGCCAGCAGCCCTTCTACCGGGACATTGTACGAGCAGTACTTC. This gives the protein CASSPSTGTLYEQYF. V and J are TRBV5-8 and TRBJ2-7; D is possibly TRBD1 (6 bases). The germline V and J ends were trimmed by 4 bases and 4 bases, with 18 bases remaining between them. CDR1 is SGHTS and CDR2 is YDEGEE in the germline V gene. The CDR3 runs 15 residues.

The chain recombines TRBV6-1 with TRBJ2-7, with a possible D match to TRBD1 (5 bases). The CDR3 covers 15 residues. V lost 5 bases and J lost 4, with 18 bases in between. The germline CDR1 and CDR2 sequences are MNHNS and SASEGT. CDR3 region: CASSSSVDRLYEQYF. Here the CDR3 DNA reads TGTGCCAGCAGTTCAAGCGTTGACAGATTGTACGAGCAGTACTTC.

This clone was detected once. The V and J genes are TRBV7-9 and TRBJ1-2; D ambiguous. Between the trimmed V and J ends, which lost 5 bases and 4 bases, there was a span of 14 bases. This CDR3 spans 14 amino acids. CDR1 and CDR2 (germline): SEHNR, FQNEAQ (reference sequence). The CDR3 region has the DNA TGTGCCAGCAGCGATCGGAGGCAGAGCTATGGCTACACCTTC. As protein: CASSDRRQSYGYTF.

The V gene is TRBV14, the J gene TRBJ1-2; 11 positions match TRBD1. CDR1 is SGHDN and CDR2 is FVKESK in the germline V gene. V shed 0 bases, J shed 10 bases, and the junction held 10 bases outside the gene matches. CDR3 length: 16 amino acids. This CDR3 reads CASSQEGQGVPDPYTF. CDR3 nucleotides: TGTGCCAGCAGCCAAGAGGGACAGGGGGTCCCCGACCCCTACACCTTC.

The chain is built from TRBV4-1 and TRBJ1-2; no reliable D call. Trimming shortened V by 0 bases and J by 8 bases, and 4 bases separated the two germline ends. Germline-derived CDR1 and CDR2 are MGHRA and YSYEKL. The CDR3 consists of 11 residues. Written as DNA, the CDR3 is TGCGCCAGCAGCCAAGAGAGCGGCTACACCTTC. Protein sequence: CASSQESGYTF.

The chain is built from TRBV5-6 and TRBJ2-7; the D gene is possibly TRBD1 (6 bases). V dropped 3 bases and J dropped 5 bases, with 15 bases sitting between them. This CDR3 region has 14 residues. Looked up from germline, CDR1 is SGHDT and CDR2 is YYEEEE. The CDR3 loop is CASSSKDSPHEQYF. The CDR3 DNA is TGTGCCAGCAGCTCCAAGGACAGCCCCCACGAGCAGTACTTC.

A single count supports this clone. The chain has TRBV7-2 and TRBJ1-6; 7 bases map to TRBD1. The CDR3 extends over 16 amino acids. The J segment lost 4 bases and the V segment lost 5 bases, leaving 8 bases of the junction unmatched. Germline V CDR1 and CDR2: SGHTA, FQGNSA. CDR3 region: CASSLTRGQYNSPLHF. Written as DNA, the CDR3 is TGTGCCAGCAGCCTAACCAGGGGACAGTATAATTCACCCCTCCACTTT. The whole variable domain, filled in from reference TRBV7-2 and TRBJ1-6, reads GAGVSQSPSNKVTEKGKDVELRCDPISGHTALYWYRQSLGQGLEFLIYFQGNSAPDKSGLPSDRFSAERTGGSVSTLTIQRTQQEDSAVYLCASSLTRGQYNSPLHFGNGTRLTVT.

The chain recombines TRBV6-9 with TRBJ1-3, with no clear D. Germline V gives CDR1 MNHGY, CDR2 SVAAGI. The CDR3 has 15 residues. V was shortened by 5 bases and J by 0 bases, with 11 bases between the two germline ends. This chain's CDR3 is CASSPPPGSGNTIYF. The CDR3 DNA is TGTGCCAGCAGTCCCCCCCCCGGCTCTGGAAACACCATATATTTT.

The gene calls are TRBV2 and TRBJ2-7; D unclear. The CDR3 spans 15 residues. Germline CDR1 SNHLY, CDR2 FYNNEI. Deletions cut 2 bases from V and 6 bases from J, with 17 bases between. CDR3 bases: TGTGCCAGCAGTGAAACAGCCCGACCGCCTTGCGAGCAGTACTTC. The encoded protein is CASSETARPPCEQYF.

The chain employs TRBV6-1 and TRBJ1-2, with D hard to call. The V gene's germline CDR1 is MNHNS and CDR2 SASEGT. V gave up 2 bases and J gave up 8 bases, with 12 bases separating them. CDR3 size: 13 residues. CDR3 sequence reads: CASSERPNGGYTF. CDR3 DNA: TGTGCCAGCAGTGAACGACCTAACGGGGGCTACACCTTC.

This clone was picked up one time. In nucleotides, the CDR3 is TGTGCCAGCAGCGCCCCAGGGAAGGGGGGGCCGGTGAACACTGAAGCTTTCTTT. It specifies CASSAPGKGGPVNTEAFF. The chain combines TRBV9 with TRBJ1-1; a weak D match, TRBD1 (6 bases). The CDR3 loop spans 18 amino acids. V lost 3 bases to trimming and J lost 0 bases, with 21 bases between them. Germline values: CDR1 SGDLS, CDR2 YYNGEE. Full variable domain (missing parts from reference TRBV9 and TRBJ1-1): DSGVTQTPKHLITATGQRVTLRCSPRSGDLSVYWYQQSLDQGLQFLIQYYNGEERAKGNILERFSAQQFPDLHSELNLSSLELGDSALYFCASSAPGKGGPVNTEAFFGQGTRLTVV.

The gene calls are TRBV30 and TRBJ2-7; TRBD1 agrees at 8 bases. In germline, CDR1 is GTSNPN, CDR2 SVGIG (reference sequence). The CDR3 is 15 amino acids. Trimming took 5 bases from V and 2 from J; bases not matched to a gene: 11. In DNA, the CDR3 is TGTGCCTGGGGGGGACGAGACAGGGGACCCTACGAGCAGTACTTC. Translation: CAWGGRDRGPYEQYF. Full variable domain (outside the CDR3, taken from reference TRBV30 and TRBJ2-7): SQTIHQWPATLVQPVGSPLSLECTVEGTSNPNLYWYRQAAGRGLQLLFYSVGIGQISSEVPQNLSASRPQDRQFILSSKKLLLSDSGFYLCAWGGRDRGPYEQYFGPGTRLTVT.

The chain employs TRBV4-1 and TRBJ1-4; D is unclear. The CDR3 covers 13 residues. The V gene's germline CDR1 is MGHRA and CDR2 YSYEKL. V lost 0 bases and J 4 bases, leaving 3 bases between the germline ends. Here the CDR3 reads CASSQDSNEKLFF. DNA for the CDR3: TGCGCCAGCAGCCAAGACAGTAATGAAAAACTGTTTTTT.

This sequence joins TRBV5-1 and TRBJ2-7; the D gene is possibly TRBD2 (6 bases). The CDR3 consists of 15 residues. Germline V gives CDR1 SGHRS, CDR2 YFSETQ. V was shortened by 1 base and J by 0 bases, with 11 bases between the two germline ends. The DNA of the CDR3 is TGCGCCAGCAGCTTGAGCAGGGAGGCCTCCTACGAGCAGTACTTC. This sequence encodes CASSLSREASYEQYF.

This chain connects TRBV27 to TRBJ1-2; possible D gene TRBD1, 5 bases. CDR3 length equals 13 residues. Germline CDR1 reads MNHEY; CDR2 reads SMNVEV (reference sequence). V dropped 5 bases and J dropped 7 bases, with 14 bases sitting between them. This chain's CDR3 is CASSPLAGGGYTF. The CDR3 DNA sequence: TGTGCCAGCAGTCCCCTAGCCGGGGGTGGCTACACCTTC.

The CDR3 DNA reads TGTGCCAGCAGCTTAGATCATAGGACAGGGGAGCTGTTTTTT. It specifies CASSLDHRTGELFF. The chain uses TRBV7-9 and TRBJ2-2, with D possibly matching TRBD1 (5 bases). The CDR3 runs 14 residues. V was clipped by 1 base and J by 8 bases, with 11 bases between them. Per germline, CDR1 SEHNR and CDR2 FQNEAQ (reference sequence).

This clone was observed a single time. The chain has TRBV7-9 and TRBJ1-1; 7 nucleotides align to TRBD1. Germline lookup yields CDR1 SEHNR and CDR2 FQNEAQ (reference sequence). CDR3 length equals 13 residues. Germline trimming cut 3 bases from V and 8 bases from J; bases unmatched to any gene: 6. The CDR3 DNA sequence: TGTGCCAGCAGCTTGGACAGGAGCTCCGAAGCTTTCTTT. Encoded protein: CASSLDRSSEAFF.

This chain links TRBV27 with TRBJ2-7, with D possibly matching TRBD1 (6 bases). This CDR3 has 15 residues. CDR1 is MNHEY, CDR2 SMNVEV, per germline (reference sequence). The ends were cut back, 2 bases at V and 2 bases at J, with 13 bases in the middle. The CDR3 sequence is CASSLTVGGTYEQYF. In DNA, the CDR3 is TGTGCCAGCAGTTTAACGGTAGGGGGTACCTACGAGCAGTACTTC.

This sequence joins TRBV6-1 and TRBJ2-1; TRBD2 agrees at 11 bases. The V segment lost 4 bases and the J segment 9 bases; nucleotides outside the gene matches: 8. Germline lookup yields CDR1 MNHNS and CDR2 SASEGT. CDR3 size: 15 residues. The CDR3 is CASSAASGGSIEQFF. For the CDR3, the DNA is TGTGCCAGCAGTGCGGCTAGCGGGGGGTCCATTGAGCAGTTCTTC.

About this clone itself: Within the sample, other DNA sequences also encode this same CDR3. The chain employs TRBV4-1 and TRBJ1-6, with D unresolved. CDR1 is MGHRA and CDR2 is YSYEKL in the germline V gene. The CDR3 extends over 20 amino acids. V lost 4 bases and J 5 bases, leaving 27 bases between the germline ends. CDR3 loop: CASSLAEEFWRRENNSPLHF. The CDR3 DNA reads as TGCGCCAGCAGCCTGGCAGAAGAGTTTTGGCGACGGGAGAATAATTCACCCCTCCACTTT.

V usage is TRBV28 and J usage is TRBJ1-2; weak D call: TRBD1 (5 bases). V was pared by 7 bases and J by 4 bases, with 13 bases between. The germline V gene has CDR1 MDHEN and CDR2 SYDVKM. The CDR3 contains 13 residues. CDR3 DNA sequence: TGTGCCAGCAAGGGGCCAGAGATCTATGGCTACACCTTC. Its translation: CASKGPEIYGYTF.

The V and J genes are TRBV6-5 and TRBJ2-7; 9 bases fit TRBD1. The V segment lost 2 bases and the J segment 6 bases; nucleotides outside the gene matches: 11. Germline CDR1 reads MNHEY; CDR2 reads SVGAGI. The CDR3 covers 16 residues. CDR3 sequence (DNA): TGTGCCAGCAGTTACCCCCAACAGGGGGCGGAATCCGAGCAGTACTTC. It yields the protein CASSYPQQGAESEQYF.

This clone was counted once. Here the CDR3 DNA reads TGTGCCAGCAGTTGGGACAGGGATTACGAGCAGTACTTC. Encoded protein: CASSWDRDYEQYF. The rearrangement uses TRBV2 and TRBJ2-7; 9 nucleotides match TRBD1. The CDR3 runs 13 residues. V trimming: 5 bases; J trimming: 4 bases; junction bases outside the gene matches: 3. Germline V CDR1 and CDR2: SNHLY, FYNNEI.

The J gene is TRBJ1-2, the V gene TRBV28; TRBD1 agrees at 10 bases. Germline lookup yields CDR1 MDHEN and CDR2 SYDVKM. This CDR3 comprises 15 residues. V was clipped by 6 bases and J by 1 base; unmatched bases: 5. The DNA of the CDR3 is TGTGCCAGCAGCACGGGACAGGGGTTTAACTATGGCTACACCTTC. Amino acid sequence: CASSTGQGFNYGYTF.